These 10 T cell receptor beta chains were all obtained from the same sample, sequenced in a study of cytomegalovirus exposure and HLA in healthy donors. The primer mix had 60 Vbeta and 13 Jbeta primers. Using immunoSEQ multiplex PCR, the repertoire was profiled, and TCRdb retains in-frame clones only, with some absent. The table lists 90,000 to 150,000 clones, around 77% of them singletons. The sample comprised PBMCs. The receptor source for this set is a man in his forties or fifties in good health and CMV-seropositive.

The chain combines TRBV9 with TRBJ1-4, with TRBD1 matching 8 bases. The CDR3 runs to 15 residues. The ends lost 3 bases at V and 8 bases at J; junction bases unmatched: 9. CDR1 SGDLS and CDR2 YYNGEE come from the germline V gene. CDR3 sequence: CASSETTGAREKLFF. In nucleotides, the CDR3 is TGTGCCAGCAGCGAGACGACAGGGGCGCGCGAAAAACTGTTTTTT. The full variable domain, with the rest looked up from reference TRBV9 and TRBJ1-4, is DSGVTQTPKHLITATGQRVTLRCSPRSGDLSVYWYQQSLDQGLQFLIQYYNGEERAKGNILERFSAQQFPDLHSELNLSSLELGDSALYFCASSETTGAREKLFFGSGTQLSVL.

This clone was seen a few times. The chain uses TRBV7-2 and TRBJ2-3; possible D gene TRBD1, 6 bases. The CDR3 is 13 residues long. The V end was cut by 9 bases, the J end by 2 bases, with 12 bases between. Germline CDR1 is SGHTA and CDR2 is FQGNSA. The CDR3 nucleotides are TGTGCCAGAGGGGGACGGAACACAGATACGCAGTATTTT. Protein: CARGGRNTDTQYF.

This clone occurred a few times. This sequence joins TRBV7-2 and TRBJ2-5; 13 positions agree with TRBD2. Germline loops: CDR1 SGHTA, CDR2 FQGNSA. The junction had 15 bases not matched to a gene; V was cut back by 0 bases and J by 5 bases. CDR3 length: 20 amino acids. The CDR3 loop reads CASSLALTSGGQGNVETQYF. The CDR3 nucleotides are TGTGCCAGCAGCTTAGCTTTGACTAGCGGGGGGCAGGGGAATGTGGAGACCCAGTACTTC.

In this sample, this clone turned up once. The chain recombines TRBV19 with TRBJ2-7; TRBD2 matches 11 bases. V gave up 6 bases and J gave up 5 bases; unmatched junction bases: 6. CDR3 length equals 14 residues. From germline, CDR1 is LNHDA and CDR2 SQIVND (reference sequence). The CDR3 DNA is TGTGCCAGTAGCCCTACTAGCGGGAGTCACGAGCAGTACTTC. As protein: CASSPTSGSHEQYF.

The V call is TRBV6-5, the J call TRBJ2-1; TRBD2 aligns across 7 bases. Trimming cost V 2 bases and J 9 bases; bases outside gene matches: 10. Germline CDR1 MNHEY, CDR2 SVGAGI. The CDR3 sequence is 15 residues long. CDR3 nucleotides: TGTGCCAGCAGTTACCGTGGGGGAGGGCCGCCTGAGCAGTTCTTC. Translation: CASSYRGGGPPEQFF.

J is TRBJ2-3 and V is TRBV7-9; 9 bases are a match to TRBD2. The V and J ends lost 0 bases and 2 bases, in that order; junction bases with no gene match: 3. The CDR3 length is 16 residues. Germline V gives CDR1 SEHNR, CDR2 FQNEAQ (reference sequence). CDR3 DNA sequence: TGTGCCAGCAGCTTAGCAGCGGGGGGACTCACAGATACGCAGTATTTT. Translated, it gives CASSLAAGGLTDTQYF.

The rearrangement links TRBV2 to TRBJ1-1; TRBD1 aligns across 7 bases. There are 14 residues in the CDR3. V dropped 9 bases and J dropped 0; count of bases not matched to a gene: 7. CDR1 is SNHLY, CDR2 FYNNEI, per germline. The CDR3 DNA follows: TGTGCCAGGAGAGGGACAGTAATGAACACTGAAGCTTTCTTT. It specifies CARRGTVMNTEAFF.

The chain employs TRBV19 and TRBJ2-7; D remains ambiguous. Deletions cut 3 bases from V and 0 bases from J, with 15 bases between. This CDR3 comprises 16 residues. Germline-derived CDR1 and CDR2 are LNHDA and SQIVND (reference sequence). The CDR3: CASSIWAPASSYEQYF. The CDR3 DNA is TGTGCCAGTAGTATTTGGGCCCCGGCGAGCTCCTACGAGCAGTACTTC.

The chain links TRBV4-3 to TRBJ2-3, with 7 bases fitting TRBD2. The trim removed 4 bases at V and 0 bases at J, leaving 16 bases unmatched. Germline values: CDR1 LGHNA, CDR2 YSLEER. The CDR3 length is 19 residues. CDR3 in DNA: TGCGCCAGCAGCCTTTCCGGGGGGAGCGGGTCTCGCAGCACAGATACGCAGTATTTT. It translates to CASSLSGGSGSRSTDTQYF.

This clone was found a few times. The V gene is TRBV7-2, the J gene TRBJ2-1, with 7 bases that match TRBD2. Germline-derived CDR1 and CDR2 are SGHTA and FQGNSA. Trimming at V came to 1 base and at J to 5 bases, leaving 5 bases not matched to a gene. CDR3 length: 15 residues. In nucleotides, the CDR3 is TGTGCCAGCAGCTTAGGGGCTAGCGGACACAATGAGCAGTTCTTC. Translated: CASSLGASGHNEQFF.